Listed here are 27 T cell receptor beta chains from one sample, sequenced in a study of CD8+CD57+ T cells in acquired aplastic anemia. Profiles of TCR beta VDJ and CDR3 were generated from a genomic DNA template. In TCRdb, the reads were re-called with MiXCR into one record per CDR3 protein. Among roughly 280,000 distinct CDR3 sequences listed, 50% to 65% were seen once. The sequenced patients had an expansion of CD8+CD57+ cells seen by flow cytometry. Sequencing was carried out using sorted CD4+, CD8+, or CD8+CD57+ T cells (not recorded which) from PBMCs. The receptor source for this set is a human donor with aplastic anemia.

The V call is TRBV20-1, the J call TRBJ2-7; TRBD1 matches at 10 bases. There are 15 residues in the CDR3. Germline values: CDR1 DFQATT, CDR2 SNEGSKA (reference sequence). The V segment lost 6 bases and the J segment 4 bases; nucleotides outside the gene matches: 12. The CDR3 nucleotides read TGCAGTGCGAGATCTCAGGACAGGGGGACTTACGAGCAGTACTTC. As protein: CSARSQDRGTYEQYF.

At least ten counts were recorded for this clonotype. V gene TRBV7-8 combines with J gene TRBJ2-5; D is perhaps TRBD1 or TRBD2 (6 bases each). V dropped 7 bases and J dropped 5 bases, with 17 bases sitting between them. This CDR3 contains 14 residues. Germline V gene data show CDR1 as SGHVS and CDR2 as FQNEAQ. CDR3 sequence reads: CASTLSEGGETQYF. The CDR3, as DNA: TGTGCCAGCACCCTATCAGAAGGGGGGGAGACCCAGTACTTC.

CDR3 coding DNA: TGTGCCACCAGCTCCGGCAGAAAAAATCAGCCCCAGCATTTT. Amino acid sequence: CATSSGRKNQPQHF. The rearrangement links TRBV15 to TRBJ1-5; D remains unclear. V lost 5 bases and J lost 4, with 12 bases in between. The CDR3 covers 14 residues. Germline CDR1 LNHNV, CDR2 YYDKDF (reference sequence).

The rearrangement links TRBV9 to TRBJ1-1, with D perhaps TRBD1 (6 bases). V was clipped by 3 bases and J by 3 bases, with 24 bases between them. There are 18 residues in the CDR3. Germline CDR1 is SGDLS and CDR2 is YYNGEE. For the CDR3, the DNA is TGTGCCAGCAGCGAGGGGGAGGGTGGAGGGCACAGGGACACTGAAGCTTTCTTT. Its protein is CASSEGEGGGHRDTEAFF.

This clonotype was seen many times. The chain uses TRBV2 and TRBJ2-1; D is unclear. There are 10 residues in the CDR3. CDR1 is SNHLY and CDR2 is FYNNEI in the germline V gene. Trimming stripped 8 bases from V and 6 bases from J, with 5 bases between. CDR3 loop: CASRSNEQFF. DNA of the CDR3: TGTGCCAGCCGGTCCAATGAGCAGTTCTTC.

This clonotype has more than one count but fewer than ten. The chain uses TRBV11-2 and TRBJ1-6; the match to TRBD1 covers 8 bases. This CDR3 comprises 15 residues. After removal of 6 bases from V and 7 bases from J, the junction contained 8 bases not matched to a gene. Germline V gene lookup returns CDR1 SGHAT and CDR2 FQNNGV. The CDR3 DNA follows: TGTGCCAGCAGGACGGCAGGGGGCAGGAATTCACCCCTCCACTTT. This sequence encodes CASRTAGGRNSPLHF.

The chain is built from TRBV24-1 and TRBJ2-5, with D perhaps matching TRBD2 (6 bases). CDR1 and CDR2 from the germline V gene are KGHDR and SFDVKD. This CDR3 comprises 11 residues. The CDR3 DNA follows: TGTGCGACGGGGGTCCAAGAGACCCAGTACTTC. Translated: CATGVQETQYF.

The rearrangement uses TRBV7-3 and TRBJ2-3; TRBD2 matches 8 bases. Per germline, CDR1 SGHTA and CDR2 FQGTGA. CDR3 length: 15 amino acids. Trimming at V came to 3 bases and at J to 6 bases, leaving 8 bases not matched to a gene. CDR3 loop: CASSFQAGDPDTQYF. The CDR3 DNA follows: TGTGCCAGCAGCTTTCAAGCGGGAGATCCCGATACGCAGTATTTT.

V and J are TRBV19 and TRBJ1-6; weak D call: TRBD1 (6 bases). Germline loops: CDR1 LNHDA, CDR2 SQIVND (reference sequence). Deletions cut 6 bases from V and 9 bases from J, with 24 bases between. The CDR3 spans 17 residues. The CDR3 is CASSPDSGGPFSSPLHF. The CDR3 DNA follows: TGTGCCAGTAGCCCCGACAGTGGGGGGCCCTTCAGTTCACCCCTCCACTTT.

The gene calls are TRBV25-1 and TRBJ1-3, with D unresolved. V shed 2 bases and J shed 3 bases, with 5 bases lying between them. Germline V gene data show CDR1 as MGHDK and CDR2 as SYGVNS. The CDR3 contains 13 residues. CDR3 in DNA: TGTGCCAGCAGTGAAGCGGGTGGAAACACCATATATTTT. Encoded protein: CASSEAGGNTIYF.

The CDR3 DNA is TGTGCCAGCAGTCATAACGAGAGGCAGTTCTTC. Translating gives CASSHNERQFF. The rearrangement links TRBV5-8 to TRBJ2-1; D gene uncertain. Trimming stripped 5 bases from V and 12 bases from J, with 12 bases between. The CDR3 consists of 11 residues. Per the germline V gene, CDR1 is SGHTS and CDR2 is YDEGEE.

The table lists this clonotype with many counts. CDR3: CASSLAYTDTQYF. CDR3 DNA sequence: TGTGCCAGCAGCTTGGCTTACACAGATACGCAGTATTTT. The gene calls are TRBV7-6 and TRBJ2-3, with D hard to call. The CDR3 is made up of 13 amino acids. Per germline, CDR1 SGHVS and CDR2 FNYEAQ. With 3 bases removed from V and 2 bases from J, the gap between germline ends came to 6 bases.

This clonotype was counted ten times or more. V is TRBV7-9 and J is TRBJ2-6; D might be TRBD1 (6 bases). This CDR3 spans 14 amino acids. Germline-derived CDR1 and CDR2 are SEHNR and FQNEAQ (reference sequence). V dropped 9 bases and J dropped 0 bases, with 9 bases sitting between them. The CDR3 nucleotides read TGTGCCAGTGGCAGGGGCTCTGGGGCCAACGTCCTGACTTTC. This translates into CASGRGSGANVLTF.

CDR3 DNA: TGTGCCAGCAGCTTATCGTGGACAGCCGACTACGAGCAGTACTTC. It codes for CASSLSWTADYEQYF. V gene TRBV7-2 combines with J gene TRBJ2-7; perhaps TRBD1 as D (6 bases). Germline V CDR1 and CDR2: SGHTA, FQGNSA. The V end lost 2 bases, the J end lost 3 bases, and 14 bases lay between the germline ends. This CDR3 has 15 amino acids.

This clonotype was detected ten times or more. The chain links TRBV6-1 to TRBJ1-2; no clear D. This CDR3 contains 13 residues. Trimming pared 2 bases from V and 4 bases from J, leaving 8 bases between. Germline CDR1 MNHNS, CDR2 SASEGT. CDR3 DNA: TGTGCCAGCAGTGAAAGTTTGGTCTATGGCTACACCTTC. It yields the protein CASSESLVYGYTF.

This sequence joins TRBV7-9 and TRBJ1-4; perhaps TRBD1 as D (6 bases). V was trimmed by 2 bases and J by 0 bases, leaving 16 bases between them. The CDR3 runs to 18 residues. Germline CDR1 reads SEHNR; CDR2 reads FQNEAQ (reference sequence). CDR3 residues: CASSLRGGSTATNEKLFF. CDR3 DNA sequence: TGTGCCAGCAGCTTACGGGGGGGCAGTACCGCAACTAATGAAAAACTGTTTTTT.

The V and J genes are TRBV25-1 and TRBJ2-1; a possible D gene is TRBD2 (5 bases). V was clipped by 3 bases and J by 8 bases, with 14 bases between them. Germline assignment: CDR1 MGHDK and CDR2 SYGVNS. This CDR3 is built from 14 residues. The CDR3 reads CASSENSGEDEQFF. In nucleotides, the CDR3 is TGTGCCAGCAGTGAGAACAGCGGTGAGGATGAGCAGTTCTTC. Supplemented by reference TRBV25-1 and TRBJ2-1, the full variable domain reads EADIYQTPRYLVIGTGKKITLECSQTMGHDKMYWYQQDPGMELHLIHYSYGVNSTEKGDLSSESTVSRIRTEHFPLTLESARPSHTSQYLCASSENSGEDEQFFGPGTRLTVL.

The rearrangement uses TRBV5-1 and TRBJ2-5, with D unresolved. V lost 4 bases, J lost 3 bases, and 10 bases lay in between. The CDR3 runs 13 residues. Germline loops: CDR1 SGHRS, CDR2 YFSETQ. CDR3 sequence reads: CASSLVLEETQYF. The CDR3 coding sequence is TGCGCCAGCAGCCTCGTACTCGAAGAGACCCAGTACTTC.

The chain joins TRBV20-1 to TRBJ2-1; D is ambiguous. This CDR3 contains 14 residues. Trimming removed 3 bases from V and 3 bases from J, with 12 bases in between. Germline V lookup: CDR1 DFQATT, CDR2 SNEGSKA (reference sequence). CDR3 sequence reads: CSARYPSGYNEQFF. The CDR3 nucleotides are TGCAGTGCTAGGTACCCATCCGGCTACAATGAGCAGTTCTTC.

The V gene is TRBV4-1, the J gene TRBJ2-7; D may be TRBD1 (5 bases). CDR1 is MGHRA and CDR2 is YSYEKL in the germline V gene. The CDR3 sequence is 13 residues long. V shed 0 bases and J shed 6 bases, with 9 bases lying between them. CDR3: CASSQEQAVEQYF. The CDR3 coding sequence is TGCGCCAGCAGCCAAGAACAGGCGGTCGAGCAGTACTTC.

The V and J genes are TRBV20-1 and TRBJ2-2; 8 nucleotides line up with TRBD2. Germline V gene sequence: CDR1 DFQATT, CDR2 SNEGSKA (reference sequence). The CDR3 runs to 15 residues. The ends lost 2 bases at V and 0 bases at J; junction bases unmatched: 2. The CDR3 sequence is CSARSGGANTGELFF. CDR3 sequence (DNA): TGCAGTGCTAGAAGCGGGGGTGCGAACACCGGGGAGCTGTTTTTT.

This clonotype was picked up one time. This sequence joins TRBV29-1 and TRBJ1-1; 8 bases agree with TRBD1. Germline V lookup: CDR1 SQVTM, CDR2 ANQGSEA. CDR3 size: 14 residues. The trim removed 4 bases at V and 0 bases at J, leaving 4 bases unmatched. The CDR3 protein is CSVAAGGLNTEAFF. The CDR3 region has the DNA TGCAGCGTTGCCGCAGGGGGCCTGAACACTGAAGCTTTCTTT. The whole variable domain, filled in from reference TRBV29-1 and TRBJ1-1, reads SAVISQKPSRDICQRGTSLTIQCQVDSQVTMMFWYRQQPGQSLTLIATANQGSEATYESGFVIDKFPISRPNLTFSTLTVSNMSPEDSSIYLCSVAAGGLNTEAFFGQGTRLTVV.

This clonotype occurred once. The chain carries TRBV7-9 and TRBJ2-7; 10 bases line up with TRBD2. Germline CDR1 SEHNR, CDR2 FQNEAQ (reference sequence). V lost 0 bases to trimming and J lost 1 base; unmatched junction nucleotides: 3. The CDR3 is made up of 16 amino acids. The CDR3 protein is CASSLALAGVSYEQYF. The CDR3 region has the DNA TGTGCCAGCAGCTTAGCTCTAGCGGGGGTATCCTACGAGCAGTACTTC.

This clonotype has just a few counts. The V call is TRBV15, the J call TRBJ2-7, with D possibly TRBD1 on 5 matching bases. The CDR3 covers 16 residues. CDR1 LNHNV and CDR2 YYDKDF come from the germline V gene (reference sequence). The V gene lost 3 bases and the J gene lost 3 bases, with 18 bases spanning the gap. CDR3 sequence (DNA): TGTGCCACCAGCAGTAGACCTTTCGCTGACAGCTACGAGCAGTACTTC. Amino acids: CATSSRPFADSYEQYF.

The chain links TRBV15 to TRBJ2-7; perhaps TRBD1 as D (5 bases). CDR3 length equals 15 residues. V was shortened by 0 bases and J by 2 bases, with 11 bases between the two germline ends. Germline CDR1 reads LNHNV; CDR2 reads YYDKDF (reference sequence). CDR3 bases: TGTGCCACCAGCAGAGATCGCGCCAGGGCCTACGAGCAGTACTTC. Protein product: CATSRDRARAYEQYF.

The rearrangement joins TRBV9 to TRBJ2-2, with 8 bases lining up with TRBD2. V lost 0 bases and J lost 6; bases outside the gene matches: 4. In germline, CDR1 is SGDLS, CDR2 YYNGEE. This CDR3 spans 15 amino acids. CDR3: CASSVGGSGAGELFF. CDR3 nucleotides: TGTGCCAGCAGCGTAGGTGGTAGCGGGGCCGGGGAGCTGTTTTTT. Using reference TRBV9 and TRBJ2-2 for the parts outside the CDR3, the full variable domain is DSGVTQTPKHLITATGQRVTLRCSPRSGDLSVYWYQQSLDQGLQFLIQYYNGEERAKGNILERFSAQQFPDLHSELNLSSLELGDSALYFCASSVGGSGAGELFFGEGSRLTVL.

The chain couples TRBV7-7 to TRBJ2-7, with 7 positions matching TRBD1. Per germline, CDR1 SSHAT and CDR2 FNYEAQ (reference sequence). This CDR3 is 16 amino acids long. The J segment lost 1 base and the V segment lost 4 bases, leaving 10 bases of the junction unmatched. In DNA form, the CDR3 reads TGTGCCAGCAGCTCAGGCACCGGGACAGATTCCTACGAGCAGTACTTC. Its translation: CASSSGTGTDSYEQYF.